Given below is one T cell receptor (beta chain) in context. Original analysis: Researchers report that nucleated cell counts were estimated from reference gene primer amplification. Generated by immunoSEQ multiplex PCR, the TCRdb table keeps only in-frame clones and is missing some. The V and J calls and clone size are taken from that table; D and trimming were inferred from the DNA. The sample shows some 370,000 clones, around 90% of them seen only once. These data come from a study of blood T cell repertoires in COVID-19. For the study at large: COVID-19 samples, acute and convalescent, were from the United States, Italy and Spain. The cDNA or gDNA used as material had been derived from T cells, B-cell-depleted T cells, or PBMCs.

The length of the CDR3 is 15 residues. The rearrangement uses TRBV21-1 and TRBJ1-5; TRBD1 reflects the table's D call only, with no check against the DNA. TRBV21-1 is a listed pseudogene. This TCR was recovered from a man in his late teens or twenties with active or convalescent COVID-19. Material for sequencing was peripheral blood. The CDR3 bases are TGTGCCAGCAGCAAAACGATAGACAGGGATCAGCCCCAGCATTTT. Translated, it gives CASSKTIDRDQPQHF.